This TCR beta chain derives from a study of cytotoxic CD8 clonotypes in ibrutinib-treated CLL. With sequencing, the targeted depth ranged from 1 in 200,000 to 1 in 1 million T cells. Sequencing used immunoSEQ multiplex PCR; TCRdb keeps in-frame clones, though not all of them. The table records 250,000 to 350,000 clones, around 76% of them present only once. The germline V gene encodes CDR1 PRHDT and CDR2 FYEKMQ (reference sequence). Trimming pared 1 base from V and 0 bases from J, leaving 19 bases between. The CDR3 extends over 18 amino acids. This clonotype was obtained from a human donor with chronic lymphocytic leukemia. The sequencing here drew on PBMCs, taken at disease progression, from a patient treated with ibrutinib. This chain joins TRBV13 and TRBJ2-7, with D tentatively TRBD1 (5 bases). As DNA, the CDR3 is TGTGCCAGCAGCTTAGTTTGGGGCCCCTACCAAAGCTCCTACGAGCAGTACTTC. This codes for CASSLVWGPYQSSYEQYF.